What follows are 6 T cell receptor beta chains derived from one specimen sequenced in a study of Tregs in tolerant kidney transplant recipients. Produced via immunoSEQ multiplex PCR; TCRdb's table is partial and in-frame only. The table lists 100,000 or so clones, approximately 94% of them singletons. Recipients received nonmyeloablative bone marrow transplants from related graft donors, with transient mixed chimerism. This specimen was CD4+ T cells from blood (PBMCs), taken 12 months after the transplant. These receptors originate from a human patient who received a combined kidney and bone marrow transplant. The graft donor may be the source of some T cells.

This rearrangement joins TRBV5-4 to TRBJ2-4; 7 nucleotides match TRBD1. CDR1 is SGHNT, CDR2 YYREEE, per germline (reference sequence). V lost 6 bases and J lost 8; bases outside the gene matches: 11. This CDR3 is 14 amino acids long. DNA of the CDR3: TGTGCCAGCACCCCGACAGGGTCTTCGGACATTCAGTACTTC. Amino acids: CASTPTGSSDIQYF.

The chain recombines TRBV5-6 with TRBJ2-1; D may be TRBD2 (6 bases). V was clipped by 2 bases and J by 4 bases, with 16 bases between them. The CDR3 loop spans 16 amino acids. CDR1 and CDR2 from the germline V gene are SGHDT and YYEEEE. The CDR3 DNA is TGTGCCAGCAGCTTTTGGAGGGATTGGGCTTACAATGAGCAGTTCTTC. It specifies CASSFWRDWAYNEQFF.

The rearrangement links TRBV19 to TRBJ2-3; 13 positions agree with TRBD2. V gave up 8 bases and J gave up 4 bases; unmatched junction bases: 3. This CDR3 has 14 amino acids. Germline CDR1 LNHDA, CDR2 SQIVND (reference sequence). The CDR3 protein is CASRTSGSPDTQYF. The CDR3 region has the DNA TGTGCCAGTCGGACTAGCGGGAGCCCAGATACGCAGTATTTT.

This chain links TRBV6-1 with TRBJ1-4; no clear D gene. This CDR3 spans 15 amino acids. Germline CDR1 is MNHNS and CDR2 is SASEGT. The germline V and J ends were trimmed by 4 bases and 6 bases, with 15 bases remaining between them. The CDR3 DNA sequence: TGTGCCAGCAGTGGACTAATGGCAGGCTATGAAAAACTGTTTTTT. As protein: CASSGLMAGYEKLFF.

Here the CDR3 reads CASSLGGAGEQTQYF. DNA for the CDR3: TGTGCCAGCAGCTTAGGTGGAGCGGGAGAGCAGACCCAGTACTTC. This sequence joins TRBV11-2 and TRBJ2-5, with TRBD2 matching 8 bases. The J segment lost 6 bases and the V segment lost 1 base, leaving 7 bases of the junction unmatched. CDR1 is SGHAT, CDR2 FQNNGV, per germline. This CDR3 region has 15 residues.

This rearrangement joins TRBV5-1 to TRBJ2-3; D possibly corresponds to TRBD2 (6 bases). V was trimmed by 4 bases and J by 0 bases, leaving 12 bases between them. CDR1 and CDR2 (germline): SGHRS, YFSETQ. This CDR3 comprises 15 residues. CDR3 sequence reads: CASSPGLTSTDTQYF. CDR3 DNA sequence: TGCGCCAGCAGCCCGGGACTTACTAGCACAGATACGCAGTATTTT.